This is a list of T cell receptor beta chains from one sample in a study of post-analysis software for immune sequencing data. In TCRdb, the PCR reads were re-called with MiXCR into one record per CDR3 protein. This repertoire shows roughly 620,000 distinct CDR3 sequences, 44% found once; its top ten account for more than 1.5%. What was sequenced was blood. Every receptor here comes from a girl aged 10 to 17 with multiple sclerosis. Both conserved end residues are part of each CDR3. D genes are given only for firm matches. Size tells how often a clone was seen (once, few, many) or the class of an expanded clone, and some rows leave it out.

v_gene	abundance	j_gene	d_gene	CDR3nt	CDR3aa
TRBV6-6	few	TRBJ1-2	.	TGTGCCAGCAGCCAACGGGGCAGGGGTCATGGCTACACCTTC	CASSQRGRGHGYTF
TRBV12-3/TRBV12-4	.	TRBJ1-5	TRBD1	TGTGCCAGCAGTTCGACAGGGGTAAGCAATCAGCCCCAGCATTTT	CASSSTGVSNQPQHF
TRBV12-3/TRBV12-4	few	TRBJ1-1	.	TGTGCCAGCAGTTTTAATACAAACACTGAAGCTTTCTTT	CASSFNTNTEAFF
TRBV10-3	once	TRBJ2-3	.	TGTGCCATCAGTGTGGGCGGCAGCACAGGTACGCAGTATTTT	CAISVGGSTGTQYF
TRBV9	.	TRBJ1-4	.	TGTGCCAGCAGCGCCCACAGGAGCGGCAGTGAAAAACGGTTTTTT	CASSAHRSGSEKRFF
TRBV12-3/TRBV12-4	.	TRBJ1-2	.	TGTGCCAGCAGTTTTCTCAGCGGGGGTGGCTACACCTTC	CASSFLSGGGYTF
TRBV11-2	few	TRBJ2-5	.	TGTGCCAGCAGCCAAGGAAGCCAGTGGAACCAAGAGACCCAGTACTTC	CASSQGSQWNQETQYF
TRBV2	few	TRBJ2-3	.	TGTGCGGGCTCCCGGGAAAGCACAGATACGCAGTATTTT	CAGSRESTDTQYF
TRBV5-1	.	TRBJ2-6	.	TGCGCCAGCAGCGCCTGGCGGACGGTCTCTGGGGCCAACGTCCTGACTTTC	CASSAWRTVSGANVLTF
TRBV20-1	.	TRBJ2-5	.	TGCAGTGCTAGAGACGGGGACGGGGTAGGGGAGACCCAGTACTTC	CSARDGDGVGETQYF
TRBV6-6	.	TRBJ2-1	.	TGTGCCAGCAGTCCTCAGGAAGAGCAGTTCTTC	CASSPQEEQFF
TRBV5-1	.	TRBJ1-1	.	TGCGCCAGCAGCGTGGGGACCAGCACTGAGGCTTTCTTT	CASSVGTSTEAFF
TRBV29-1	few	TRBJ2-7	TRBD1	TGCAGCGTAGGGGACAGGGCAGGGTCCTACGAGCAGTACTTC	CSVGDRAGSYEQYF
TRBV29-1	.	TRBJ1-2	.	TGCAGCGCTGCGATGGACGGGACCTATGGCTACACCTTC	CSAAMDGTYGYTF
TRBV4-1	many	TRBJ2-5	.	TGCGCCAGCAGCCAAGGGTCATCACTAGCAGAGACCCAGTACTTC	CASSQGSSLAETQYF
TRBV20-1	.	TRBJ2-3	TRBD2	TGCAGTGCTCAACTAGCGGGAGAGATCACAGATACGCAGTATTTT	CSAQLAGEITDTQYF
TRBV5-5	.	TRBJ1-5	.	TGTGCCAGCAGCTCGGACGGACCTGGGCCCCAGCATTTT	CASSSDGPGPQHF
TRBV5-1	few	TRBJ2-7	TRBD2	TGCGCCAGCAGCTTTGCCCGGACTAGCGGGGGAACCTACGAGCAGTACTTC	CASSFARTSGGTYEQYF
TRBV15	few	TRBJ1-5	.	TGTGCCACCAGCACCCAGAGAGATCAGCCCCAGCATTTT	CATSTQRDQPQHF
TRBV28	.	TRBJ2-5	TRBD1	TGTGCCAGCACCCGCGGCAGGGGGCAAGAGACCCAGTACTTC	CASTRGRGQETQYF
TRBV6-5	many	TRBJ2-7	.	TGTGCCAGCAGTCCCGGGCCCCCTAAGGAGTACTTC	CASSPGPPKEYF
TRBV7-2	few	TRBJ2-7	.	TGTGCCAGCAGCTTCGGGGCGGCGGGCTCCGAGCAGTACTTC	CASSFGAAGSEQYF
TRBV9	.	TRBJ2-3	TRBD1	TGTGCCAGCAGCTCAGGGACAGGGGACTCCACAGATACGCAGTATTTT	CASSSGTGDSTDTQYF
TRBV20-1	few	TRBJ2-7	TRBD2	TGCAGTGCGAAGGTAGTAGCGGGGGACCACGAGCAGTACTTC	CSAKVVAGDHEQYF
TRBV12-3/TRBV12-4	few	TRBJ2-6	.	TGTGCCAGCAGTCCGAACGGTGCCAACGTCCTGACTTTC	CASSPNGANVLTF
TRBV4-1	.	TRBJ1-2	TRBD1	TGCGCCAGCAGCCAACCGAGGGACAGTTCAAATGGCTACACCTTC	CASSQPRDSSNGYTF
TRBV6-5	.	TRBJ2-1	.	TGTGCCAGCGGCCTCAAGGACGGTACATACAATGAGCAGTTCTTC	CASGLKDGTYNEQFF
TRBV6-5	.	TRBJ2-1	.	TGTGCCAGCAGTTACAACTATAAGACTGAGCAGTTCTTC	CASSYNYKTEQFF
TRBV5-1	.	TRBJ2-1	.	TGCGCCAGCAGCTTGGATTCAGAACTGAATGAGCAGTTCTTC	CASSLDSELNEQFF
TRBV29-1	.	TRBJ2-1	.	TGCAGCGTTGAAGAGGTCAGGGAGGAGTTCTTC	CSVEEVREEFF
TRBV10-1	once	TRBJ1-2	.	TGCGCCAGCAGTGACGGGGGGCTGGCCACCTTC	CASSDGGLATF
TRBV20-1	.	TRBJ2-1	TRBD2	TGCAGTGCTTCCGGACTAGCGGGAGGCCCAGAGCAGTTCTTC	CSASGLAGGPEQFF
TRBV4-2	.	TRBJ2-5	TRBD1	TGTGCCAGCAGCCGGAAGGGACAGGGAGAAGAGACCCAGTACTTC	CASSRKGQGEETQYF
TRBV12-3/TRBV12-4	few	TRBJ2-3	TRBD1	TGTGCCAGCAGTATCGGACAGGGACCGTCAGATACGCAGTATTTT	CASSIGQGPSDTQYF
TRBV12-3/TRBV12-4	few	TRBJ1-2	.	TGTGCCAGCAGGACCAAACAGTCAGGCTATGGCTACACCTTC	CASRTKQSGYGYTF
TRBV20-1	.	TRBJ1-5	TRBD1	TGCAGTGCTGTTGGACAGGGACATTATCAGCCCCAGCATTTT	CSAVGQGHYQPQHF
TRBV12-3/TRBV12-4	.	TRBJ2-6	.	TGTGCCAGCATACCGGGGACTTTCCGCTCTGGGGCCAACGTCCTGACTTTC	CASIPGTFRSGANVLTF
TRBV27	.	TRBJ2-1	.	TGTGCCAGCAGTTTAGGGGTCCCAAGGAATGAGCAGTTCTTC	CASSLGVPRNEQFF
TRBV24-1	.	TRBJ2-1	TRBD2	TGTGCCACCAGTGATTTGAGACTTGCGGGGGTGTGCAATGAGCAGTTCTTC	CATSDLRLAGVCNEQFF
TRBV10-3	.	TRBJ2-3	TRBD1	TGTGCCATCAGTGAAACACAGACAGGGTTAGGAACAGATACGCAGTATTTT	CAISETQTGLGTDTQYF
TRBV7-9	few	TRBJ2-7	.	TGTGCCAGCAGCCCGTGGCCCTACGAGCAGTACTTC	CASSPWPYEQYF
TRBV10-2	few	TRBJ2-7	TRBD2	TGCGCCAGCAGTGAGACTAGCGGGAGTTCCGAGCAGTACTTC	CASSETSGSSEQYF
TRBV7-2	.	TRBJ1-2	.	TGTGCCAGCAGTTTAAGCGGCAGAGCCATATATGGCTACACCTTC	CASSLSGRAIYGYTF
TRBV20-1	.	TRBJ2-5	TRBD1	TGCAGTGCTAGAGGGGACAGGGATATTGGGACCCAGTACTTC	CSARGDRDIGTQYF
TRBV7-3	.	TRBJ1-1	.	TGTGCCAGCAGCACCTACTTAAACACTGAAGCTTTCTTT	CASSTYLNTEAFF
TRBV6-5	.	TRBJ2-7	.	TGTGCCAGCAGTTACTTGCCCGCACTTTCCGACTACGAGCAGTACTTC	CASSYLPALSDYEQYF
TRBV4-2	.	TRBJ2-6	.	TGTGCCAGCAGCCAAGGTACTGGCTCTGGGGCCAACGTCCTGACTTTC	CASSQGTGSGANVLTF
TRBV10-3	few	TRBJ2-5	.	TGTGCCATCAGTGAGCAGCACCGTGGAGAGACCCAGTACTTC	CAISEQHRGETQYF
TRBV4-1	few	TRBJ1-2	.	TGCGCCAGCAGCCAAGATGAGGTTTCCAGCACCTATTATGGCTACACCTTC	CASSQDEVSSTYYGYTF
TRBV7-2	few	TRBJ2-5	.	TGTGCCAGCCGATATACAGGGCTGCCGACCCAGTACTTC	CASRYTGLPTQYF
TRBV5-1	few	TRBJ1-2	.	TGCGCCAGCAGCCCAGTCCCTGACAGGCCAAGTGATGGCTACACCTTC	CASSPVPDRPSDGYTF
TRBV5-6	few	TRBJ2-7	.	TGTGCCAGCAGCTCGGGCGGCCCTTCCTACGAGCAGTACTTC	CASSSGGPSYEQYF
TRBV7-9	.	TRBJ2-7	TRBD1	TGTGCCAGCAGCTCTTGGAGGACAGGGGGCACCGACGAGCAGTACTTC	CASSSWRTGGTDEQYF
TRBV12-3/TRBV12-4	.	TRBJ2-3	.	TGTGCCAGCGAGAGCATAGATGCGCAGTATTTT	CASESIDAQYF